The present T cell receptor (beta chain) was sequenced within a study of Ad26.COV2.S vaccination and SARS-CoV-2 variants. Study results and caveats: Breadth, reportedly substantial, characterized the spike-specific CD8+ and CD4+ T cell responses after vaccination.

The treatment: 19 received Ad26.COV2.S at low or high dose, single or two shots; roughly five received placebo; per-sample allocation not given. The samples were gathered on day 63 after the first injection of vaccine or placebo. Only in-frame clones appear in the TCRdb table, and some are missing; sequencing was by immunoSEQ multiplex PCR. The table lists roughly 400,000 clones, 92% of them singletons. The CDR3 extends over 16 amino acids. Trimming stripped 0 bases from V and 3 bases from J, with 12 bases between. Germline V gene lookup returns CDR1 MGHRA and CDR2 YSYEKL. A remark on this clone: Antigen unknown.

The sequence came from a person aged 18-65 years who received the Ad26.COV2.S COVID-19 vaccine or a placebo. The specimen was peripheral blood, collected in a trial of Ad26.COV2.S vaccine versus placebo. The chain uses TRBV4-1 and TRBJ2-1; D gene unclear. CDR3 loop: CASSQDPVRYYNEQFF. The CDR3 DNA follows: TGCGCCAGCAGCCAAGATCCAGTTAGGTACTACAATGAGCAGTTCTTC.